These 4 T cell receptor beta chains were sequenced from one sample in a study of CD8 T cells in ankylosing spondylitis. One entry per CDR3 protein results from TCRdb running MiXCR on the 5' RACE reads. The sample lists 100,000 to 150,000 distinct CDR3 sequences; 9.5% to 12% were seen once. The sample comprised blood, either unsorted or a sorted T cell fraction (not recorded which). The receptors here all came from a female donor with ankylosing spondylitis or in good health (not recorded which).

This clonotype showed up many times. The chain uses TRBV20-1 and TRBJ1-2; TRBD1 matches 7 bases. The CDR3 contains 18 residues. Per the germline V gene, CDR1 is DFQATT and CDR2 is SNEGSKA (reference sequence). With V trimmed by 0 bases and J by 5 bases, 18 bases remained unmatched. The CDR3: CSARDSVLSQGVRYGYTF. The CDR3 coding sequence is TGCAGTGCTAGAGATTCGGTGTTGTCCCAGGGGGTTAGGTATGGCTACACCTTC.

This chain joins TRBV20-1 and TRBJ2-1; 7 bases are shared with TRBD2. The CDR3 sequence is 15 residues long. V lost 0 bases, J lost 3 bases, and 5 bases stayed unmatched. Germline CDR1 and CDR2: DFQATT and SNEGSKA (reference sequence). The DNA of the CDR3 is TGCAGTGCTAGAGATCTGAGCGGGGTCTACAATGAGCAGTTCTTC. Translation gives CSARDLSGVYNEQFF.

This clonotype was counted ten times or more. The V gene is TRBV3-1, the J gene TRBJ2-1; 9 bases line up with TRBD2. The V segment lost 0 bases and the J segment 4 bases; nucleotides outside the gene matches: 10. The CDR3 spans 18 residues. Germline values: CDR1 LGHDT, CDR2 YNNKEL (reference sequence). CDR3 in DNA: TGTGCCAGCAGCCAAGAAGACGGCGGGGGGGCTTATTACAATGAGCAGTTCTTC. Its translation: CASSQEDGGGAYYNEQFF.

CDR3 coding DNA: TGCGCCAGCAGTGAAGACAGGGGCTCCTACAATGAGCAGTTCTTC. Protein product: CASSEDRGSYNEQFF. The V and J genes are TRBV10-1 and TRBJ2-1; 8 bases map to TRBD1. This CDR3 has 15 residues. With V trimmed by 3 bases and J by 0 bases, 1 base remained unmatched. From germline, CDR1 is WNHNN and CDR2 SYGVQD (reference sequence).